The clone carrying this T cell receptor beta chain was observed a few times. Its specificity is not known. TCRbeta library construction was performed incorporating unique molecular identifiers. TCRdb itself ran the PCR reads through MiXCR, one entry per CDR3 protein. The sample contains about 150,000 distinct CDR3 sequences, about 9% of which appear only once. These data come from a study of T-cell reconstitution after alpha-beta-depleted transplantation in children. Study-level findings and limits: Some patients showed high day-60 TCRbeta diversity, which derived from surviving recipient T cells and thymic progenitors. Several hundred expanded graft clones reportedly supplied alpha-beta T cells about two months after transplant.

CDR3 length equals 11 residues. Germline V gene data show CDR1 as SGHRS and CDR2 as YFSETQ. The V gene lost 4 bases and the J gene lost 11 bases, with 10 bases spanning the gap. Source: PBMCs, mostly from graft donor cells, taken 180 days after TCRalphabeta/CD19-depleted stem cell transplant. The chain recombines TRBV5-1 with TRBJ2-4, with no clear D. The receptor comes from a female patient between 2 and 15 years old who had a stem cell transplant for congenital amegakaryocytic thrombocytopenia, so the T cells may come from the graft donor. The CDR3 protein is CASSPAPVQYF. Written as DNA, the CDR3 is TGCGCCAGCAGCCCCGCCCCGGTTCAGTACTTC.